This T cell receptor (beta chain) was retrieved from a study of blood T cell repertoires in COVID-19. The germline gives CDR1 SGHRS, CDR2 YFSETQ. V lost 1 base to trimming and J lost 0 bases, with 8 bases between them. The CDR3 loop spans 16 amino acids. Measured with immunoSEQ multiplex PCR; TCRdb has only the in-frame clones, and not every one. The sample shows over 120,000 clones, 84% of them seen only once. The specimen was peripheral blood. The TCR was taken from a human donor in a cohort sampled during active COVID-19. V gene TRBV5-1 combines with J gene TRBJ2-6; D is uncertain. The CDR3 region has the DNA TGCGCCAGCAGCTTGACGGTTAGCTCTGGGGCCAACGTCCTGACTTTC. Encoded protein: CASSLTVSSGANVLTF.